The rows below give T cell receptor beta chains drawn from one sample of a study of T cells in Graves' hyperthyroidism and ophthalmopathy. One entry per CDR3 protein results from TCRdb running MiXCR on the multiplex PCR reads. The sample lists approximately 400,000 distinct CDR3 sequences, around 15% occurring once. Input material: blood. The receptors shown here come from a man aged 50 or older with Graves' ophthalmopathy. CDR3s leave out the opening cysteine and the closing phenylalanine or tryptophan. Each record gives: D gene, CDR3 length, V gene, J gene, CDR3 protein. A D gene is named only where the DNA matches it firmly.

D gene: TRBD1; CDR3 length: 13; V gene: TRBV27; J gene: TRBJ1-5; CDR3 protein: ASRQTGKVGQPQH
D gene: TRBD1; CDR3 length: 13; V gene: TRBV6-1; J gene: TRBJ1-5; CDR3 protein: ASSFDRAGNQPQH
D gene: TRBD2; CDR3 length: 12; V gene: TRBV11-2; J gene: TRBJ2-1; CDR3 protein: ASSSPGLAVAQF
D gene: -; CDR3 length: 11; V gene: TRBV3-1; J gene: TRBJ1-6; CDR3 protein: ASRSGDNSPLH
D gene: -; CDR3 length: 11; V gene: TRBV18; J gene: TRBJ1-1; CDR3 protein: ASSGSSYTEAF
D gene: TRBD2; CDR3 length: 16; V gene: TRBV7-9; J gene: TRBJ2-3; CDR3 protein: ASSSTGLAGGGQYTQY
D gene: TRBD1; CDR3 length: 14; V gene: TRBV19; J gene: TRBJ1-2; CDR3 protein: ASSKPQRTGGDGYT
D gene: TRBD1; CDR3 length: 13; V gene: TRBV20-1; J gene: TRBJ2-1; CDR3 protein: SASPRVTGGNEQF
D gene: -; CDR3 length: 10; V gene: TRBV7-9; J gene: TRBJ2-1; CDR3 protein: ASSLPYNEQF
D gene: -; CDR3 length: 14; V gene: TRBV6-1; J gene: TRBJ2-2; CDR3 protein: ASSKGGGANTGELF
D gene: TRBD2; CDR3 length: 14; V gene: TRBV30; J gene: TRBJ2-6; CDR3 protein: AWNRGGFSGANVLT
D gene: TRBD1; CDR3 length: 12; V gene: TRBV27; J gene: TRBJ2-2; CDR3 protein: ASRRTGGTGELF
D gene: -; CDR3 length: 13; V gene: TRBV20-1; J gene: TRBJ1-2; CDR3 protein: SARDRGRSGDGYT
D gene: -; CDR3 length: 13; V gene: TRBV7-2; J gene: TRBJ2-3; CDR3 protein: ASSLGWLRGDTQY
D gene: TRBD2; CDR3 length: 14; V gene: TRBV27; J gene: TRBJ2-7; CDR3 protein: ASSLLIAGGPAEQY
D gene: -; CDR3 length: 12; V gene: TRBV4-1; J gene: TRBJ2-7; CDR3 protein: AGSQREGDTEQY
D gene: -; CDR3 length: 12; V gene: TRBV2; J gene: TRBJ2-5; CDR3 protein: ASEEDYPQETQY
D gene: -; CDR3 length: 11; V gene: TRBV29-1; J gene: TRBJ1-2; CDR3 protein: SVEDAGFYGYT
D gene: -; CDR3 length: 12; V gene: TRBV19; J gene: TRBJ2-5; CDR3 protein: ASMQQGSEETQY
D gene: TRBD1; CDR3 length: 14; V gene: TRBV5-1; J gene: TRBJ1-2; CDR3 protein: ASSLYRTGANYGYT
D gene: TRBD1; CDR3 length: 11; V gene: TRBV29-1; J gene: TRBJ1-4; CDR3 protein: SVLPGTVEKLF
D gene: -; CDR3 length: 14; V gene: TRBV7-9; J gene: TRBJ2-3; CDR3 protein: ASSLARGTVTDTQY
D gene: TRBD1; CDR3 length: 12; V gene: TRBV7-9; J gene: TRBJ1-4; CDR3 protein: ASSPGTGSEKLF
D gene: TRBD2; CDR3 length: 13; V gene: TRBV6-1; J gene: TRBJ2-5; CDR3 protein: ASSLAGGEQETQY
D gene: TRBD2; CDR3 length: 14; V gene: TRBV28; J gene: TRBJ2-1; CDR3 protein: AGSLVSGRVFNEQF
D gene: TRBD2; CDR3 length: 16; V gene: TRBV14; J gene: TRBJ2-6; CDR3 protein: ASSRLLAGGYGANVLT
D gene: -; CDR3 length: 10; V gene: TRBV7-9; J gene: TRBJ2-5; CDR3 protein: ASSSPGSGTY
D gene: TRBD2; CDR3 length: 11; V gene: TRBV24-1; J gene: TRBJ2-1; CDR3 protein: ATRLSGDNEQF
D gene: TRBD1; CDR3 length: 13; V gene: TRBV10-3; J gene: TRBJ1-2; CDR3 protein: AISVPGQDYYGYT
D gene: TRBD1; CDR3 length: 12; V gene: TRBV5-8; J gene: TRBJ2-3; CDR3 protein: ASSNRDRLDTQY
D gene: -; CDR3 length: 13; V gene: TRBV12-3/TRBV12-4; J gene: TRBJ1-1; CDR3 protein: ASTKRNRGNTEAF
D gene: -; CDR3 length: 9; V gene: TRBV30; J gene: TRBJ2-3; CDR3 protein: AWSGLGTQY
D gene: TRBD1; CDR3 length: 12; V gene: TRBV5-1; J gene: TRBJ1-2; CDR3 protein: ASSPQQGAGGYT
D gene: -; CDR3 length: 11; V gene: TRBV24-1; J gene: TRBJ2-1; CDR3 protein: ATSDFPIYEQF
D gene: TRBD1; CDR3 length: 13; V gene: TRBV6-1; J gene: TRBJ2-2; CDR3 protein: ASSGTGAYTGELF
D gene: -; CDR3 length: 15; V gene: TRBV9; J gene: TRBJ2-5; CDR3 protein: ARKRAAAPVGWETQY
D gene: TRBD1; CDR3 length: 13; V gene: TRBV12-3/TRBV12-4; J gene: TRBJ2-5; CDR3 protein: ASRDSDRYQETQY
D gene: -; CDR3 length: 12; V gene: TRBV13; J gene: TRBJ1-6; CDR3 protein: ASSKTGHNSPLH
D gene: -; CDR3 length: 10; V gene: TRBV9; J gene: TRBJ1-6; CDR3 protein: ASGGYNSPLH
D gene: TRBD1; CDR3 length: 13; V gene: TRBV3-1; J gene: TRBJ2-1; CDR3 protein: AGSPRDRGRFEQF
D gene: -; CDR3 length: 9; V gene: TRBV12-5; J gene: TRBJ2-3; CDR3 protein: ASGSPDTQY
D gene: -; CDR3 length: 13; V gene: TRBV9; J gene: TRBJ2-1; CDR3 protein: ASSVPPSGLNEQF
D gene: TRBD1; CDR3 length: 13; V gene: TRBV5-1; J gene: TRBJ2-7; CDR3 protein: ASSLAPGQGYEQY
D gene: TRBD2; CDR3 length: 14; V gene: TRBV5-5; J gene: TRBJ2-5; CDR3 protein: ASSFGSGRFQETQY
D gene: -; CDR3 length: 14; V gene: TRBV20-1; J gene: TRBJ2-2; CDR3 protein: SASPEGGPNTGELF
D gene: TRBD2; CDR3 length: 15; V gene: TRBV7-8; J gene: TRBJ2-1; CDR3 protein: ASSLIGRVGGNNEQF
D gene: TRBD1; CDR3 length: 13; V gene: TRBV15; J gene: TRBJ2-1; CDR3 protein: ATSREGGGLSFPF
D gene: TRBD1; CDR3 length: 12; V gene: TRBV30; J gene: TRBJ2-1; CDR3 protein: AWGDRASYNEQF
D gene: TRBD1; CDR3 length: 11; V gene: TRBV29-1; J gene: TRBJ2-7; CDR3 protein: SVGGTGSYEQY
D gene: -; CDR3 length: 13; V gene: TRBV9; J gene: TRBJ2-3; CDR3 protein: ASRGGTLITDTQY
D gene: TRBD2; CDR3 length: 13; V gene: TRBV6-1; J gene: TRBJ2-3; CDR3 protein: ASSEARTSGDTQY
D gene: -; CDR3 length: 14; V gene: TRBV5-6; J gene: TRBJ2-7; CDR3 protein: ASSLAWGRRISEQY
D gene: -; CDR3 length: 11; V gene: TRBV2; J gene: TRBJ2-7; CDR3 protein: ASSWEGAYEQY